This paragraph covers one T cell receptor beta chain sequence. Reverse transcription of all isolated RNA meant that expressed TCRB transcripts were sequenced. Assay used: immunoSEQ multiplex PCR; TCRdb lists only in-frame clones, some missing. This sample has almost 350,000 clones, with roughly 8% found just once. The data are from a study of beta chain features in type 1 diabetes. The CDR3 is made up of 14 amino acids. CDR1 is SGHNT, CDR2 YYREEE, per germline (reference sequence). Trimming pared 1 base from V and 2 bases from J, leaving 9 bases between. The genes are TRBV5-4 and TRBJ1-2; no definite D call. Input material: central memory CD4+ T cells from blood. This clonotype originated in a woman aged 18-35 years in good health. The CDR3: CASSLFMQNYGYTF. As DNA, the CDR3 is TGTGCCAGCAGCTTGTTTATGCAGAACTATGGCTACACCTTC.